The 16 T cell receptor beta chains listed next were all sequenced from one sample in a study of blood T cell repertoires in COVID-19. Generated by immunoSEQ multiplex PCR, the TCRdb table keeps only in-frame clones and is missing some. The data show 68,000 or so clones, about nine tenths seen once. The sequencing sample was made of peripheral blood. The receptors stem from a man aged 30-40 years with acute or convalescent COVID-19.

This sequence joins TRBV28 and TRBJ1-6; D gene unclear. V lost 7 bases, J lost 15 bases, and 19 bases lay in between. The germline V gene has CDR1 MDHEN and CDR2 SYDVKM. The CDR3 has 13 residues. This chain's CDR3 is CASIGRNSLGLHF. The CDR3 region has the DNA TGTGCCAGCATCGGCCGGAACTCCCTAGGCCTCCACTTT.

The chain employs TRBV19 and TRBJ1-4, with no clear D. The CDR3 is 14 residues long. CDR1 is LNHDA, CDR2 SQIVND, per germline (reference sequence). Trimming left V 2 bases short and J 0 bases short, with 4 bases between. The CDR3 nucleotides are TGTGCCAGTAGTATAACAGCAACTAATGAAAAACTGTTTTTT. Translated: CASSITATNEKLFF. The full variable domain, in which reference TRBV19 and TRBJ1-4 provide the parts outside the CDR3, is DGGITQSPKYLFRKEGQNVTLSCEQNLNHDAMYWYRQDPGQGLRLIYYSQIVNDFQKGDIAEGYSVSREKKESFPLTVTSAQKNPTAFYLCASSITATNEKLFFGSGTQLSVL.

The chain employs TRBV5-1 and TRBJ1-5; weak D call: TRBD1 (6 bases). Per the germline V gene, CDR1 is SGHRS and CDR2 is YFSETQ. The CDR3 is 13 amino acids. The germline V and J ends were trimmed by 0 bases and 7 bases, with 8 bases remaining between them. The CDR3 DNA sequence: TGCGCCAGCAGCTTGGGGCAGGGGCAGCCCCAGCATTTT. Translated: CASSLGQGQPQHF.

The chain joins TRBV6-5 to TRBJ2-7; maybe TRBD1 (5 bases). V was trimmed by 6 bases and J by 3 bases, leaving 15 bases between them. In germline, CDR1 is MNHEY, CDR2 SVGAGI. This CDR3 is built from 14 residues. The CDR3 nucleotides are TGTGCCAGCAGGCCAGGGCACAGCTACTACGAGCAGTACTTC. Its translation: CASRPGHSYYEQYF.

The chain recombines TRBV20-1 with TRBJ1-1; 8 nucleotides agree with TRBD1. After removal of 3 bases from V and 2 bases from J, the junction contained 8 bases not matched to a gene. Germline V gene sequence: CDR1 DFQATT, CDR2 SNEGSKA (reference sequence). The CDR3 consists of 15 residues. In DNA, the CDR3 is TGCAGTGCTAGTCGCTGGACAGGGACTAACACTGAAGCTTTCTTT. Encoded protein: CSASRWTGTNTEAFF.

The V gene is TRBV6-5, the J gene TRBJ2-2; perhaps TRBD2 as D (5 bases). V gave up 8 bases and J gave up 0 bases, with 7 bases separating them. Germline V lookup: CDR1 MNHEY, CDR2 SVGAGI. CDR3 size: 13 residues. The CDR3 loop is CASREPNTGELFF. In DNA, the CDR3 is TGTGCCAGCCGGGAACCGAACACCGGGGAGCTGTTTTTT.

As DNA, the CDR3 is TGTGCCAGCAGCCTTAACAATGAGCAGTTCTTC. This gives the protein CASSLNNEQFF. The V call is TRBV7-9, the J call TRBJ2-1; D is uncertain. CDR3 length: 11 residues. The ends were cut back, 5 bases at V and 5 bases at J, with 4 bases in the middle. The germline V gene encodes CDR1 SEHNR and CDR2 FQNEAQ (reference sequence).

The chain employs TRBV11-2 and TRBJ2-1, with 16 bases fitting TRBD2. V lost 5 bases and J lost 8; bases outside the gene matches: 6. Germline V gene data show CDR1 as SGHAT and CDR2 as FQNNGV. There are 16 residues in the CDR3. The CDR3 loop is CASSRGLAGGPYEQFF. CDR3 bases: TGTGCCAGCAGCCGGGGACTAGCGGGAGGGCCGTATGAGCAGTTCTTC.

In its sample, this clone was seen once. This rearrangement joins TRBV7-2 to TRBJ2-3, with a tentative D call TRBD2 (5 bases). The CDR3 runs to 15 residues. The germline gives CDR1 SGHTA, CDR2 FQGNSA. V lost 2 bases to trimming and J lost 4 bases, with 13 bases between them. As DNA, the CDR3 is TGTGCCAGCAGCTTATCCGGGAACGGTCCAGATACGCAGTATTTT. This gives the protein CASSLSGNGPDTQYF.

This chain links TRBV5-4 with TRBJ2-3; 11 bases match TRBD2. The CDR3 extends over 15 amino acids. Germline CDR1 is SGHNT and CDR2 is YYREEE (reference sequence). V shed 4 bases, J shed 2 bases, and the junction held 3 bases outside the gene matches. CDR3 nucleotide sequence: TGTGCCAGCAGCCGACTAGCGGGAACCACAGATACGCAGTATTTT. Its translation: CASSRLAGTTDTQYF.

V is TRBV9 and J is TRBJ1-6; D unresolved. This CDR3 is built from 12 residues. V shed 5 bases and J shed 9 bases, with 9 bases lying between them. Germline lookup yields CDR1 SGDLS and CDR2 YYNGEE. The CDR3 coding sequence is TGTGCCAGCAGTCGGGTCGGTTCACCCCTCCACTTT. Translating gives CASSRVGSPLHF. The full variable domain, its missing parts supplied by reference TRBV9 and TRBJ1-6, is DSGVTQTPKHLITATGQRVTLRCSPRSGDLSVYWYQQSLDQGLQFLIQYYNGEERAKGNILERFSAQQFPDLHSELNLSSLELGDSALYFCASSRVGSPLHFGNGTRLTVT.

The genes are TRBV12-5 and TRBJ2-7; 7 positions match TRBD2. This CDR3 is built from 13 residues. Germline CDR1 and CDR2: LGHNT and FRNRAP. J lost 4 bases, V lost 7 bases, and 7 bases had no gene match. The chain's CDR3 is CASAGGRGYEQYF. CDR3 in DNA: TGTGCTAGTGCGGGAGGAAGGGGATACGAGCAGTACTTC.

CDR3 bases: TGTGCCAGCAGCCAAGAAGGGCAAGCGGGCACTGAAGCTTTCTTT. As protein: CASSQEGQAGTEAFF. V and J are TRBV4-2 and TRBJ1-1; no reliable D call. From germline, CDR1 is LGHNA and CDR2 YNFKEQ. V was shortened by 0 bases and J by 4 bases, with 12 bases between the two germline ends. The CDR3 extends over 15 amino acids.

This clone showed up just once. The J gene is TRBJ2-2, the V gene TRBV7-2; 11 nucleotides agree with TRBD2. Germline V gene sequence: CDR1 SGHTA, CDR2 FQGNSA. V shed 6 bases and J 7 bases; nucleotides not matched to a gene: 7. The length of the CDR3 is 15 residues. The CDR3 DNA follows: TGTGCCAGCAGTCTCGCTAGCGGGAGGAACGGGGAGCTGTTTTTT. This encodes CASSLASGRNGELFF.

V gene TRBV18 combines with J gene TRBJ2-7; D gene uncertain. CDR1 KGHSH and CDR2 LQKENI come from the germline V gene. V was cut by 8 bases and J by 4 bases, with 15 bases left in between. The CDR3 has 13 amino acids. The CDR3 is CASATSGTYEQYF. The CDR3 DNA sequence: TGTGCCAGCGCGACATCAGGCACTTACGAGCAGTACTTC.

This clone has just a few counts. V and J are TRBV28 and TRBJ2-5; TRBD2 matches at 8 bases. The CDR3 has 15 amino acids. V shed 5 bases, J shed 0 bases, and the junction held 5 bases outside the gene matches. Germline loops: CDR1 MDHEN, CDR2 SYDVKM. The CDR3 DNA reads TGTGCCAGCAGTCTCGGGAGGGTTTACCAAGAGACCCAGTACTTC. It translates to CASSLGRVYQETQYF.